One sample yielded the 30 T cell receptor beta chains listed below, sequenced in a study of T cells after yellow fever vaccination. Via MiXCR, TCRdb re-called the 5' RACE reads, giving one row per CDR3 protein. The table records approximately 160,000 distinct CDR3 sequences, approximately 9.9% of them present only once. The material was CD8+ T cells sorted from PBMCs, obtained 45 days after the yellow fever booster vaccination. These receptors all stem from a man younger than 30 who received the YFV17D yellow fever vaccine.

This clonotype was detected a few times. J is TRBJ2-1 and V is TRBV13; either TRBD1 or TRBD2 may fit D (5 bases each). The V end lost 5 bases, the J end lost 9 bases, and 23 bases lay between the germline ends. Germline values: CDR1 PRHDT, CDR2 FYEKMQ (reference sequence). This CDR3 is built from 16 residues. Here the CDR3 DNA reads TGTGCCAGCAGCCCCTCGACTGGGACCGGGATAGCTGAGCAGTTCTTC. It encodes CASSPSTGTGIAEQFF.

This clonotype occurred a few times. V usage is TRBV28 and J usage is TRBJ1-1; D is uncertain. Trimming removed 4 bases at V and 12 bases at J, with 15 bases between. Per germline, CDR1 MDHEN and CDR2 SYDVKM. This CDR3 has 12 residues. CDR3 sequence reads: CASSSPSGHSFF. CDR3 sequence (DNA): TGTGCCAGCAGTTCCCCTTCTGGGCACTCTTTCTTT.

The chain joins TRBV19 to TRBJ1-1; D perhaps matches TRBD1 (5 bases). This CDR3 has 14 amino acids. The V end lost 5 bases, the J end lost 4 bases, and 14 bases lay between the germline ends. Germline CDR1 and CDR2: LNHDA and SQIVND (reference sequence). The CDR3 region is CASSLRAGGTEAFF. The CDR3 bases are TGTGCCAGTAGTCTCCGCGCGGGGGGCACTGAAGCTTTCTTT.

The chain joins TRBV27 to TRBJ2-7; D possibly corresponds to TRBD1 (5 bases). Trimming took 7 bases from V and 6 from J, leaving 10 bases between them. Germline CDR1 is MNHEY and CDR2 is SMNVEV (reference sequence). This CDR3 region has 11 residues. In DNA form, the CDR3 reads TGTGCCAGCACGGCTAGGGGCGAGCAGTACTTC. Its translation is CASTARGEQYF.

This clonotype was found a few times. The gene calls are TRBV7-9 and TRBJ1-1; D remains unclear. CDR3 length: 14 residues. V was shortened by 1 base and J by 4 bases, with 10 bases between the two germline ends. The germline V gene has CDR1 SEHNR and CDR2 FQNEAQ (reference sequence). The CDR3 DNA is TGTGCCAGCAGCTTAGGGGGATTGGGCACTGAAGCTTTCTTT. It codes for CASSLGGLGTEAFF.

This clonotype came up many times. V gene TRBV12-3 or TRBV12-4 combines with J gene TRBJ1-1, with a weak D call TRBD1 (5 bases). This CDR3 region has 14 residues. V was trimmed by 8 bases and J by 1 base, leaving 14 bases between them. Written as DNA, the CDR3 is TGTGCCAGCGGGACGAGTGGGACGAACACTGAAGCTTTCTTT. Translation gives CASGTSGTNTEAFF.

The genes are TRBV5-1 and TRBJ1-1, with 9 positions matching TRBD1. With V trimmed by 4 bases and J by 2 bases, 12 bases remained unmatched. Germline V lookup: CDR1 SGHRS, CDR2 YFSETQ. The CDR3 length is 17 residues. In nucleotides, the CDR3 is TGCGCCAGCAGCGTGTCCGGGACAGGGAAAAAAAACACTGAAGCTTTCTTT. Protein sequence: CASSVSGTGKKNTEAFF.

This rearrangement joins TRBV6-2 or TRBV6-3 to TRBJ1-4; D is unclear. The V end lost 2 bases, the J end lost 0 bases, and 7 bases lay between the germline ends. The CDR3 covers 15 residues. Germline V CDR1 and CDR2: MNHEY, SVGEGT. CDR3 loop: CASSYAETTNEKLFF. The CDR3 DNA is TGTGCCAGCAGTTACGCCGAGACAACTAATGAAAAACTGTTTTTT.

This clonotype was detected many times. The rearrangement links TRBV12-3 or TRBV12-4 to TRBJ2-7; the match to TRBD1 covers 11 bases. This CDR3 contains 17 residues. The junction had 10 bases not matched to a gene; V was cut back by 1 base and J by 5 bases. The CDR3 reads CASSLVGGQGVSDEQYF. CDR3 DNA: TGTGCCAGCAGTTTAGTAGGGGGACAGGGGGTTTCGGACGAGCAGTACTTC.

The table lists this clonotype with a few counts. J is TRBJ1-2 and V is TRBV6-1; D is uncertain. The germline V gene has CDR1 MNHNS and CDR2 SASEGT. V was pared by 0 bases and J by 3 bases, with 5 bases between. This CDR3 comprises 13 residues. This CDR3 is CASSEAGYYGYTF. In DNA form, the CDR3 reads TGTGCCAGCAGTGAAGCAGGGTACTATGGCTACACCTTC.

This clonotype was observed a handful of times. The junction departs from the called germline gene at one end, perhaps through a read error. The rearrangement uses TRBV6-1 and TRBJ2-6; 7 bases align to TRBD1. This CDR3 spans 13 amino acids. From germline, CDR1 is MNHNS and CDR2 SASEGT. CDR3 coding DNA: TGTGCCAGCCAAATTACAGGGGTCAACGTCCTGACTTTC. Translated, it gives CASQITGVNVLTF.

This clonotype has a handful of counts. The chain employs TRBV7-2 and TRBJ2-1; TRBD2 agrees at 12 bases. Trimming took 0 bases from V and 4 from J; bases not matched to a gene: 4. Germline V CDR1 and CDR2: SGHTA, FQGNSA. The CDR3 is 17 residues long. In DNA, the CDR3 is TGTGCCAGCAGCTTAGCAGCTAGCGGGGGGGCTTACAATGAGCAGTTCTTC. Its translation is CASSLAASGGAYNEQFF. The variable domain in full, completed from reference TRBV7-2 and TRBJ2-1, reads GAGVSQSPSNKVTEKGKDVELRCDPISGHTALYWYRQSLGQGLEFLIYFQGNSAPDKSGLPSDRFSAERTGGSVSTLTIQRTQQEDSAVYLCASSLAASGGAYNEQFFGPGTRLTVL.

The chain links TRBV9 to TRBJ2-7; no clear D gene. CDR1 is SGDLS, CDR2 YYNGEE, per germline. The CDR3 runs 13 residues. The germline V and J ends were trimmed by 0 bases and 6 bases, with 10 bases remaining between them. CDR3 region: CASSVEAVGEQYF. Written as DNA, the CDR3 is TGTGCCAGCAGCGTAGAGGCGGTGGGCGAGCAGTACTTC.

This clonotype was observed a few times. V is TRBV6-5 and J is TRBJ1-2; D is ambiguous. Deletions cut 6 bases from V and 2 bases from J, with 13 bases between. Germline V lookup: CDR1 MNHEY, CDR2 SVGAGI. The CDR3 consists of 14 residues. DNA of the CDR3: TGTGCCAGCAGCCCCATCCGGGAGAACTATGGCTACACCTTC. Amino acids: CASSPIRENYGYTF.

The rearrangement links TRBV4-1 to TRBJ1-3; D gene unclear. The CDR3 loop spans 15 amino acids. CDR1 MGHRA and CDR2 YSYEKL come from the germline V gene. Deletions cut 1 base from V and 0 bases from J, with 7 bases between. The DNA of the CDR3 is TGCGCCAGCAGCCAAGGCCCCTTCTCTGGAAACACCATATATTTT. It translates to CASSQGPFSGNTIYF.

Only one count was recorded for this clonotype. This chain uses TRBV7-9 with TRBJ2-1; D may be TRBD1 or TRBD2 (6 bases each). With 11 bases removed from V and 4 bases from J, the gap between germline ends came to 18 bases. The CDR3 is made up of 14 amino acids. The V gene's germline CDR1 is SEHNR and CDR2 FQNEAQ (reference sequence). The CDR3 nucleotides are TGTGCCTCCCGGGTAACGGGGGCTTACAATGAGCAGTTCTTC. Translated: CASRVTGAYNEQFF.

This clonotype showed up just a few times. CDR3 amino acids: CASTPNGELFF. In nucleotides, the CDR3 is TGTGCCAGCACCCCGAATGGGGAGCTGTTTTTT. This chain links TRBV6-6 with TRBJ2-2; no firm D call. The V end was cut by 7 bases, the J end by 8 bases, with 8 bases between. This CDR3 has 11 residues. Germline CDR1 is MNHNY and CDR2 is SVGAGI (reference sequence).

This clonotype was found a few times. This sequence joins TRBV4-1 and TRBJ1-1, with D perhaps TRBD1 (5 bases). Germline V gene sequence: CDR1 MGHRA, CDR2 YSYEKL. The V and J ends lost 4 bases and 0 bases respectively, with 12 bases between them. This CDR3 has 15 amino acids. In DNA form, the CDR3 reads TGCGCCAGCAGCCCTCTCGGGGCTATGAACACTGAAGCTTTCTTT. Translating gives CASSPLGAMNTEAFF.

CDR3 in DNA: TGTGCCAGCAGTCAGTCAGTCTACAATGAGCAGTTCTTC. Translation: CASSQSVYNEQFF. The chain links TRBV6-6 to TRBJ2-1; D not resolved. Germline CDR1 reads MNHNY; CDR2 reads SVGAGI (reference sequence). The CDR3 is 13 amino acids. The ends were cut back, 5 bases at V and 3 bases at J, with 8 bases in the middle.

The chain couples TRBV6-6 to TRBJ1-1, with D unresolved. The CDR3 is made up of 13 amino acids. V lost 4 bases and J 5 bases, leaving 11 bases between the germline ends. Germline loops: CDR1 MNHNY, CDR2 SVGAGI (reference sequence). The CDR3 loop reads CASSLGRETEAFF. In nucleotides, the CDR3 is TGTGCCAGCAGTTTAGGCAGAGAAACTGAAGCTTTCTTT.

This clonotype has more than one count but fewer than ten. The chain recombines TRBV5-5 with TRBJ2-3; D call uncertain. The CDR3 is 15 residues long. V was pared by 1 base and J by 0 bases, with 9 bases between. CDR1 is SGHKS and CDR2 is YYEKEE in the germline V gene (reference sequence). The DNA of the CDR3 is TGTGCCAGCAGCTTGAATCCGTCTAGCACAGATACGCAGTATTTT. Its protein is CASSLNPSSTDTQYF.

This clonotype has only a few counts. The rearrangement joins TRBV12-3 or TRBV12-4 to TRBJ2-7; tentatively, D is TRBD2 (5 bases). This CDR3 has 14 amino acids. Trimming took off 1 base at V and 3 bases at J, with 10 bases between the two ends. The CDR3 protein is CASSLERGDYEQYV. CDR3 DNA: TGTGCCAGCAGTTTAGAACGGGGAGACTACGAGCAGTACGTC.

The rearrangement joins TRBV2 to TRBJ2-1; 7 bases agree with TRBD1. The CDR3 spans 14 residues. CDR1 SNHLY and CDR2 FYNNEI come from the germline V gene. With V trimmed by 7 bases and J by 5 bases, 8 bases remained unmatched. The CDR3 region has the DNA TGTGCCAGCACCCCCTGGGGGACAGACAATGAGCAGTTCTTC. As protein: CASTPWGTDNEQFF.

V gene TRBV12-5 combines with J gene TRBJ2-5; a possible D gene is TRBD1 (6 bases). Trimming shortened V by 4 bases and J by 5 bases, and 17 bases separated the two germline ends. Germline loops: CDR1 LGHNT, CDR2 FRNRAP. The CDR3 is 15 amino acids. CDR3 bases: TGTGCTAGTGGTTCGACTACAGGGCCCTCGGAGACCCAGTACTTC. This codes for CASGSTTGPSETQYF. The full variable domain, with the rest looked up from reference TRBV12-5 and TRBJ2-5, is DARVTQTPRHKVTEMGQEVTMRCQPILGHNTVFWYRQTMMQGLELLAYFRNRAPLDDSGMPKDRFSAEMPDATLATLKIQPSEPRDSAVYFCASGSTTGPSETQYFGPGTRLLVL.

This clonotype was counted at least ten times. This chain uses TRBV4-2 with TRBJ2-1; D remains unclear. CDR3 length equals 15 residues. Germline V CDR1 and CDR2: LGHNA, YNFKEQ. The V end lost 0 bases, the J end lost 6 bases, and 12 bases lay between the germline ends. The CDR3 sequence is CASSQEPGSANEQFF. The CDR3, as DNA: TGTGCCAGCAGCCAAGAGCCCGGCTCAGCCAATGAGCAGTTCTTC.

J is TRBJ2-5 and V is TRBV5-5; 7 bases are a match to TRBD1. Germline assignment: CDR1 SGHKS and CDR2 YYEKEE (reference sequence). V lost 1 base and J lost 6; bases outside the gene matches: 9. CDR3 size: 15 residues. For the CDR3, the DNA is TGTGCCAGCAGCTTGTCCCCTCGACAGGGCCAGACCCAGTACTTC. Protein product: CASSLSPRQGQTQYF. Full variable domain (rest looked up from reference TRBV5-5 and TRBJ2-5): DAGVTQSPTHLIKTRGQQVTLRCSPISGHKSVSWYQQVLGQGPQFIFQYYEKEERGRGNFPDRFSARQFPNYSSELNVNALLLGDSALYLCASSLSPRQGQTQYFGPGTRLLVL.

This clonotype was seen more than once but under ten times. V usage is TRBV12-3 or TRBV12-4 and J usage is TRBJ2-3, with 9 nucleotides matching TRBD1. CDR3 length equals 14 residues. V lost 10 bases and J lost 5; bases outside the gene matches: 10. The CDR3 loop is CATLQGAPLDTQYF. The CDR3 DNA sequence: TGTGCCACCCTACAGGGGGCCCCCTTAGATACGCAGTATTTT.

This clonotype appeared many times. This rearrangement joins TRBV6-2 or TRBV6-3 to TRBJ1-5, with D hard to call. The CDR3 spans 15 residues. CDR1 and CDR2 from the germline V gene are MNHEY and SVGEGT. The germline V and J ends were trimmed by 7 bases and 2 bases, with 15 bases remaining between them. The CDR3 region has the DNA TGTGCCAGCACCCTCAGCGGAAGGGGCAATCAGCCCCAGCATTTT. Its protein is CASTLSGRGNQPQHF.

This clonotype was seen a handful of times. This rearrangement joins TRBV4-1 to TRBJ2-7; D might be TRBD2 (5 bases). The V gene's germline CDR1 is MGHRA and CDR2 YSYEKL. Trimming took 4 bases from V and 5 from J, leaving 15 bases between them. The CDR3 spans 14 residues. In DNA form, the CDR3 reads TGCGCCAGCAGCCGGAACGGGGTAGGAGACGAGCAGTACGTC. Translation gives CASSRNGVGDEQYV.

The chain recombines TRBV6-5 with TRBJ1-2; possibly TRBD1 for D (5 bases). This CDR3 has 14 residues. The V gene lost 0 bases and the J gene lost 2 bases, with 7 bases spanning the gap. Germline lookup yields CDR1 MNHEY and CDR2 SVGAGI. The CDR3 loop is CASSYSQGNYGYTF. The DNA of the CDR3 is TGTGCCAGCAGTTACTCTCAGGGCAACTATGGCTACACCTTC.